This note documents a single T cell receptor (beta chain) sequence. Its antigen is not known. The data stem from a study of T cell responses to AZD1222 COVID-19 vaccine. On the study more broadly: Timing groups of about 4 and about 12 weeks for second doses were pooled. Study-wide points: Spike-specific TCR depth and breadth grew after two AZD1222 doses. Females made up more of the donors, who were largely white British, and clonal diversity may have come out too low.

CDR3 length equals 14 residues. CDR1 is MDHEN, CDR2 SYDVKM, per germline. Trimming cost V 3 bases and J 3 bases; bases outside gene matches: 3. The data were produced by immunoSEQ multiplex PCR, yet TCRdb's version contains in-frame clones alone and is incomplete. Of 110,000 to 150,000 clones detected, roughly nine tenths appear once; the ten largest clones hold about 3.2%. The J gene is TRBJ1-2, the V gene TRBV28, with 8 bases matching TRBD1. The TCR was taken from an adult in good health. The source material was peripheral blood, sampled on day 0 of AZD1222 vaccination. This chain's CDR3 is CASSFRGQDYGYTF. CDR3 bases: TGTGCCAGCAGTTTTCGGGGACAGGACTATGGCTACACCTTC.